The present T cell receptor (beta chain) was sequenced within a study of T cells in Graves' hyperthyroidism and ophthalmopathy. This clonotype was observed a handful of times. Each diagnosis was grounded in clinical symptoms, serum thyroxine and TRAb, thyroid ultrasound, and orbital computed tomography. The V and J ends lost 6 bases and 3 bases, in that order; junction bases with no gene match: 9. The CDR3 length is 16 residues. Germline V gene sequence: CDR1 KGHSH, CDR2 LQKENI. Regions amplified from RNA transcripts were the TCR beta CDR3 regions. The HTBI primer set was used in a first-round RT-PCR of the TCR CDR3. TCRdb recomputed calls from the multiplex PCR reads with MiXCR, one row per CDR3 protein. The sample gives about 210,000 distinct CDR3 sequences, 17% of which show up once; roughly 50% is in the top ten.

The sequence came from a man in his fifties with Graves' hyperthyroidism. Sequenced material: blood. The genes are TRBV18 and TRBJ1-3; TRBD1 matches at 9 bases. CDR3 residues: CASSPTGQGSGNTIYF. DNA for the CDR3: TGTGCCAGCTCGCCTACCGGACAGGGGAGTGGAAACACCATATATTTT.